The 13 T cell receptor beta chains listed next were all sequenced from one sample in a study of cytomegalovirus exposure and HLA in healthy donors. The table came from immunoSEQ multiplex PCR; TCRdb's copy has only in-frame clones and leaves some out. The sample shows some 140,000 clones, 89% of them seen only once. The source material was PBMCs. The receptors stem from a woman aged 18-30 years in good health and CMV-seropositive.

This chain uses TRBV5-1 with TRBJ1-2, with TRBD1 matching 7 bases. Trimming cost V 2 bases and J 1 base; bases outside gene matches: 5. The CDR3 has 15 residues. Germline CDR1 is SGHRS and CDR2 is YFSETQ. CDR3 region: CASSLLTGFNYGYTF. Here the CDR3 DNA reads TGCGCCAGCAGCTTATTGACAGGGTTTAACTATGGCTACACCTTC.

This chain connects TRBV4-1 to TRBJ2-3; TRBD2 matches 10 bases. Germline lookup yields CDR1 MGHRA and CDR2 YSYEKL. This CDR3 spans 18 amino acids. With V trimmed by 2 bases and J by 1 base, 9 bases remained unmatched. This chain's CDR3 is CASSQHGYTSGGTDTQYF. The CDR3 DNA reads TGCGCCAGCAGCCAACACGGCTACACTAGCGGGGGCACAGATACGCAGTATTTT.

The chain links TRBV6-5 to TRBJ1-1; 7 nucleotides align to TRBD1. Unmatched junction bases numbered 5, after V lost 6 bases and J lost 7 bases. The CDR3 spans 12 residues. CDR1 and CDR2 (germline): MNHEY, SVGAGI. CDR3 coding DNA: TGTGCCAGCAGACCAAGGGACAGTGAAGCTTTCTTT. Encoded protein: CASRPRDSEAFF.

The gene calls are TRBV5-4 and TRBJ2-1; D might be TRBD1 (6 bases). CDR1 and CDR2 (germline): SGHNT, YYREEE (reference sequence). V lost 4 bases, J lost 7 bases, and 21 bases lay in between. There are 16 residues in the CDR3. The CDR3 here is CASSPEDSAPANEQFF. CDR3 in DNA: TGTGCCAGCAGCCCGGAGGACAGCGCACCCGCGAATGAGCAGTTCTTC. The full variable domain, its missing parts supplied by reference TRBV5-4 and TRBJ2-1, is ETGVTQSPTHLIKTRGQQVTLRCSSQSGHNTVSWYQQALGQGPQFIFQYYREEENGRGNFPPRFSGLQFPNYSSELNVNALELDDSALYLCASSPEDSAPANEQFFGPGTRLTVL.

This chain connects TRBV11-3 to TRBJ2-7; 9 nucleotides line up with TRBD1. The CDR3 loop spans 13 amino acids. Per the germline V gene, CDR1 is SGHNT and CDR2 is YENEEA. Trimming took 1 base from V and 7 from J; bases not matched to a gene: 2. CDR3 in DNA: TGTGCCAGCAGCTTAGGGACAGGGGAAGAGCAGTACTTC. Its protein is CASSLGTGEEQYF.

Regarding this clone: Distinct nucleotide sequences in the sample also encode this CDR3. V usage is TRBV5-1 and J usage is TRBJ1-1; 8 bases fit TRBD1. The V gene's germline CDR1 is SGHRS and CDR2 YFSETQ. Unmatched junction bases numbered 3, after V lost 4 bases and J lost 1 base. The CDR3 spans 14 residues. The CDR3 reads CASSPGTGNTEAFF. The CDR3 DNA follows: TGCGCCAGCAGCCCCGGGACAGGGAACACTGAAGCTTTCTTT.

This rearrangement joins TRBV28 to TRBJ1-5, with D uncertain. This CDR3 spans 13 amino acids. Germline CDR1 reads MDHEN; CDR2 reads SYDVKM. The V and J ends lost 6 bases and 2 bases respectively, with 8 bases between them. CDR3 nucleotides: TGTGCCAGCAGGACCGGGGGCAATCAGCCCCAGCATTTT. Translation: CASRTGGNQPQHF.

CDR3 protein: CASSLRTSGNYEQYF. DNA for the CDR3: TGTGCCAGCAGTCTAAGGACTAGCGGGAACTACGAGCAGTACTTC. The V call is TRBV27, the J call TRBJ2-7; 12 nucleotides align to TRBD2. J lost 3 bases, V lost 5 bases, and 5 bases had no gene match. CDR1 and CDR2 (germline): MNHEY, SMNVEV (reference sequence). The CDR3 has 15 residues.

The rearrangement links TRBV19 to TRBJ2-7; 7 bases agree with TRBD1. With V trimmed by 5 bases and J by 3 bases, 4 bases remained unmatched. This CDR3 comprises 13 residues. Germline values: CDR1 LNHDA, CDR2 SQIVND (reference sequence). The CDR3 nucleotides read TGTGCCAGTAGTTACGCAGGGGGCTACGAGCAGTACTTC. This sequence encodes CASSYAGGYEQYF.

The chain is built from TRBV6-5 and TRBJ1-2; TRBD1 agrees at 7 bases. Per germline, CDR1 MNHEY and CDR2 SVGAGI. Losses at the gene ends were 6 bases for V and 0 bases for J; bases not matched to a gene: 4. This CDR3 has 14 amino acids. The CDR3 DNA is TGTGCCAGCAGACGGGACAGTTCTAACTATGGCTACACCTTC. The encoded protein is CASRRDSSNYGYTF.

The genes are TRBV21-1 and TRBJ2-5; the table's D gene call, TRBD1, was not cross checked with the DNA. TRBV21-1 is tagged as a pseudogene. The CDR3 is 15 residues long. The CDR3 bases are TGTGCCAGCAGCAAAGGAGACAGGGCTCAAGAGACCCAGTACTTC. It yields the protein CASSKGDRAQETQYF.

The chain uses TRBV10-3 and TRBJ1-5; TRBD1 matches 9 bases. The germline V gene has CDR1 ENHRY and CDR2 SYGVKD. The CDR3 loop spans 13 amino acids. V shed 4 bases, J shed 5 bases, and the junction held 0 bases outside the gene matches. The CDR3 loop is CAISGQGDQPQHF. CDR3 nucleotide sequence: TGTGCCATCAGTGGACAGGGGGATCAGCCCCAGCATTTT.

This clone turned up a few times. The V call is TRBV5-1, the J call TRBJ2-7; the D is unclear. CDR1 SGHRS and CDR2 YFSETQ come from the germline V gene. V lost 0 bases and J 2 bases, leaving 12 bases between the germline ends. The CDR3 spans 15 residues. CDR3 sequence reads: CASSLEAYTTYEQYF. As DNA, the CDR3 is TGCGCCAGCAGCTTGGAGGCCTATACTACCTACGAGCAGTACTTC.